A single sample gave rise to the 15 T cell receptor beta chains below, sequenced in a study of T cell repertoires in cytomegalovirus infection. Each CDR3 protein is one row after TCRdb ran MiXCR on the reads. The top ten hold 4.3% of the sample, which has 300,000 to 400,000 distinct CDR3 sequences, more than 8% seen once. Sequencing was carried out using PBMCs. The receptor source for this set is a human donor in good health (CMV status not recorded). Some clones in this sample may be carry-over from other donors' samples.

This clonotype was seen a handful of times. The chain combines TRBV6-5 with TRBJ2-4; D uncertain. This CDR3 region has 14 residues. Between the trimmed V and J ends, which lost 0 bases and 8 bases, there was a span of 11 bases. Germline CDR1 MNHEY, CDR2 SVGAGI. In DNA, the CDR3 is TGTGCCAGCAGTTACTCGAGCAGGTCGGACATTCAGTACTTC. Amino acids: CASSYSSRSDIQYF.

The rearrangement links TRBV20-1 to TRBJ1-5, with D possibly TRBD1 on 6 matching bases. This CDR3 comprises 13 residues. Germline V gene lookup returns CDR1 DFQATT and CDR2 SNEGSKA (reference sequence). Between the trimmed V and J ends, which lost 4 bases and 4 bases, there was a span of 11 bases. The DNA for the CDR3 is TGCAGTGCTACCAACAGGGTTAATCAGCCCCAGCATTTT. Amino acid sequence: CSATNRVNQPQHF.

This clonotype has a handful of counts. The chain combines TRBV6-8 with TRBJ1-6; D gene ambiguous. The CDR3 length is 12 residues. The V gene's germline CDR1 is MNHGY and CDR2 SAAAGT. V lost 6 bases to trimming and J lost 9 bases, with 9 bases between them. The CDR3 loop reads CASRDPGSPLHF. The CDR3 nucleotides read TGTGCCAGCAGGGACCCAGGTTCACCCCTCCACTTT.

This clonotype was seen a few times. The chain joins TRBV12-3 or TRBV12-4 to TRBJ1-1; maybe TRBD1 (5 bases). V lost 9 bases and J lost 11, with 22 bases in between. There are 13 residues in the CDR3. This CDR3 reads CARRGWFPTGAFF. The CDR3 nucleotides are TGTGCCAGAAGGGGCTGGTTCCCGACTGGTGCTTTCTTT.

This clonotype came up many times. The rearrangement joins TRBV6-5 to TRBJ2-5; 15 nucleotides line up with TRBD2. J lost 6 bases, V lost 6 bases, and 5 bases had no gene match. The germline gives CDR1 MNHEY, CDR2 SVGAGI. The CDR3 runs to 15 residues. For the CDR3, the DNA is TGTGCCAGCAGACCCGGGACTAGCGGGGGGAAGACCCAGTACTTC. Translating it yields CASRPGTSGGKTQYF.

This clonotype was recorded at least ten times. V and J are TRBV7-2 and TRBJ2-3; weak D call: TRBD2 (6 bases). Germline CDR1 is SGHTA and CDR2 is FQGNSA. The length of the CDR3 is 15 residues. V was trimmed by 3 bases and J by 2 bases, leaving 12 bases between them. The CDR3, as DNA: TGTGCCAGCAGCTTTCGGTGGGGGGTCACAGATACGCAGTATTTT. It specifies CASSFRWGVTDTQYF.

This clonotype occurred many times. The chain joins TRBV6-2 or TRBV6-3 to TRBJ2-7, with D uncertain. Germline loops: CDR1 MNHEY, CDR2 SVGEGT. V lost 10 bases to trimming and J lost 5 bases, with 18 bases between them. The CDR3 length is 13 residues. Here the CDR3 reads CATPGPSRDEQYF. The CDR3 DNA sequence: TGTGCCACCCCCGGCCCCTCTCGGGACGAGCAGTACTTC.

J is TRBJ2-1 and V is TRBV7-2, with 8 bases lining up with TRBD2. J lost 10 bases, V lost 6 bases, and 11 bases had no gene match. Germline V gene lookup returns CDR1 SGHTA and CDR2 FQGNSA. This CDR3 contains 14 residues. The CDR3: CASSSIRGGGEQFF. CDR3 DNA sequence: TGTGCCAGCAGTTCCATTCGGGGGGGAGGGGAGCAGTTCTTC.

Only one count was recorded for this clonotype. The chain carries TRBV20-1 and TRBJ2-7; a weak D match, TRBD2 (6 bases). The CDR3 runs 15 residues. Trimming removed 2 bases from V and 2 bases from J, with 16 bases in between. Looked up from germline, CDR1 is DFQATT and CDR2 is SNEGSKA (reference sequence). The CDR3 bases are TGCAGTGCTAGATTCCCCGGGACTTATACCTACGAGCAGTACTTC. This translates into CSARFPGTYTYEQYF.

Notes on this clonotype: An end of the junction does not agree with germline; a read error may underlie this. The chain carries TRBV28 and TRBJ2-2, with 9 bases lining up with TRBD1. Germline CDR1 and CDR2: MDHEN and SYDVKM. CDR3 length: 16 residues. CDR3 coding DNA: TGTGTCAGCAGCTACGGACAGGGGCGCTACACCGGGGAGCTGTTTTTT. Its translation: CVSSYGQGRYTGELFF. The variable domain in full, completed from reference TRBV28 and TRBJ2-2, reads DVKVTQSSRYLVKRTGEKVFLECVQDMDHENMFWYRQDPGLGLRLIYFSYDVKMKEKGDIPEGYSVSREKKERFSLILESASTNQTSMYLCVSSYGQGRYTGELFFGEGSRLTVL.

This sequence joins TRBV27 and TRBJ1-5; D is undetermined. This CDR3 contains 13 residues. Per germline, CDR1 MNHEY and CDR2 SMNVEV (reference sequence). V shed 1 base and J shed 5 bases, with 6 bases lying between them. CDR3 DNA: TGTGCCAGCAGTTTATACTCGGATCAGCCCCAGCATTTT. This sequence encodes CASSLYSDQPQHF.

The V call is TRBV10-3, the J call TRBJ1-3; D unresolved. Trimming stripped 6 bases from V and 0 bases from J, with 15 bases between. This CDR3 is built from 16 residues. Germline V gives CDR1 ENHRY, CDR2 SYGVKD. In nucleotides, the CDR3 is TGTGCCATCAGCGAGACACCTTCTGCCTCTGGAAACACCATATATTTT. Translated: CAISETPSASGNTIYF.

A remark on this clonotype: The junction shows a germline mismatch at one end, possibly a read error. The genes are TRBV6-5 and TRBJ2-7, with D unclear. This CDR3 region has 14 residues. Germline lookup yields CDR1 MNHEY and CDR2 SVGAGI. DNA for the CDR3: TGTACCAGCAGCACTACGACAACATCCTACGAGCAGTACTTC. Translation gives CTSSTTTTSYEQYF.

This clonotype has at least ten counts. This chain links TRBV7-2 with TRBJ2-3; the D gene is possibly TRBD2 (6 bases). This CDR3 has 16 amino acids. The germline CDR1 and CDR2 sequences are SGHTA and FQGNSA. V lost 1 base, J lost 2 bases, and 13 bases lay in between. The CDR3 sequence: CASSLGRGRITDTQYF. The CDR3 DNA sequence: TGTGCCAGCAGCTTAGGGCGGGGTAGGATCACAGATACGCAGTATTTT.

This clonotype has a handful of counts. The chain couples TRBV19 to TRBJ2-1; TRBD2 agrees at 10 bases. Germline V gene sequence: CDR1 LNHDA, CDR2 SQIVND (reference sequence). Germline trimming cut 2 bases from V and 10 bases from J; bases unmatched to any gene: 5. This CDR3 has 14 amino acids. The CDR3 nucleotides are TGTGCCAGTAGTATATCAAGCGGGGGGGCCGAGCAGTTCTTC. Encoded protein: CASSISSGGAEQFF. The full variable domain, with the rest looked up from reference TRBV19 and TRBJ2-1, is DGGITQSPKYLFRKEGQNVTLSCEQNLNHDAMYWYRQDPGQGLRLIYYSQIVNDFQKGDIAEGYSVSREKKESFPLTVTSAQKNPTAFYLCASSISSGGAEQFFGPGTRLTVL.